Each of the 20 T cell receptor beta chains below was sequenced from the same sample in a study of blood T cell repertoires in COVID-19. Assay used: immunoSEQ multiplex PCR; TCRdb lists only in-frame clones, some missing. The sample holds more than 200,000 clones; 88% are singletons and the top ten take approximately 1.8%. Sample: peripheral blood. These receptors all stem from a man aged 70 or older with acute or convalescent COVID-19.

The chain recombines TRBV5-4 with TRBJ1-1; no clear D. Trimming left V 5 bases short and J 3 bases short, with 8 bases between. Germline assignment: CDR1 SGHNT and CDR2 YYREEE (reference sequence). This CDR3 contains 12 residues. The CDR3 reads CASSYQYTEAFF. The CDR3 DNA sequence: TGTGCCAGCAGTTACCAGTACACTGAAGCTTTCTTT.

Turning to this clone: This sample also contains other DNA sequences that code for the same CDR3. The chain links TRBV19 to TRBJ1-1; TRBD1 might be the D (5 bases). Trimming removed 4 bases from V and 2 bases from J, with 11 bases in between. Germline V gene lookup returns CDR1 LNHDA and CDR2 SQIVND (reference sequence). The CDR3 covers 14 residues. The CDR3 nucleotides read TGTGCCAGTAGTACGCTAACAGGAAACACTGAAGCTTTCTTT. This translates into CASSTLTGNTEAFF.

The rearrangement links TRBV5-4 to TRBJ1-6, with 7 bases matching TRBD1. Per germline, CDR1 SGHNT and CDR2 YYREEE (reference sequence). The length of the CDR3 is 14 residues. Trimming removed 5 bases from V and 4 bases from J; junction bases left unmatched: 3. The CDR3 loop reads CASSWTGYNSPLHF. Written as DNA, the CDR3 is TGTGCCAGCAGTTGGACAGGATATAATTCACCCCTCCACTTT.

J is TRBJ1-5 and V is TRBV6-2 or TRBV6-3, with 7 bases matching TRBD1. Germline V gene data show CDR1 as MNHEY and CDR2 as SVGEGT. The CDR3 is 15 amino acids. V was clipped by 2 bases and J by 6 bases; unmatched bases: 7. CDR3 DNA: TGTGCCAGCAGTTACCTAGACAGGGTCGCTCAGCCCCAGCATTTT. Amino acids: CASSYLDRVAQPQHF.

With regard to this clone: It may be a read error: a sequence one base away is much more abundant. This chain links TRBV6-5 with TRBJ1-3, with TRBD1 as a possible D gene (6 bases). The germline V gene encodes CDR1 MNHEY and CDR2 SVGAGI. The V end was cut by 5 bases, the J end by 0 bases, with 8 bases between. The CDR3 length is 14 residues. CDR3 DNA: TGTGCCAGCAGTACAGGGAGCTCTGGAAACACCATATATTTT. This translates into CASSTGSSGNTIYF.

This clone was observed once. This chain joins TRBV5-5 and TRBJ1-4, with 8 bases aligning to TRBD1. Trimming took 0 bases from V and 6 from J; bases not matched to a gene: 7. Looked up from germline, CDR1 is SGHKS and CDR2 is YYEKEE (reference sequence). CDR3 length: 16 residues. CDR3 DNA sequence: TGTGCCAGCAGCTTGGATCCAGGGGGCGGGTATGAAAAACTGTTTTTT. It yields the protein CASSLDPGGGYEKLFF.

The rearrangement joins TRBV19 to TRBJ2-1; D possibly corresponds to TRBD2 (6 bases). V lost 1 base to trimming and J lost 6 bases, with 13 bases between them. The CDR3 contains 15 residues. Germline CDR1 and CDR2: LNHDA and SQIVND (reference sequence). CDR3 nucleotide sequence: TGTGCCAGTAGTATAGGCCTAGCGAGAGTCAATGAGCAGTTCTTC. This translates into CASSIGLARVNEQFF.

The J gene is TRBJ2-5, the V gene TRBV5-1; D might be TRBD1 (6 bases). CDR3 length: 14 residues. Trimming took 5 bases from V and 4 from J, leaving 15 bases between them. CDR1 SGHRS and CDR2 YFSETQ come from the germline V gene. The CDR3 sequence: CASSSPGAGETQYF. DNA for the CDR3: TGCGCCAGCAGTAGCCCAGGGGCAGGAGAGACCCAGTACTTC.

The J gene is TRBJ2-7, the V gene TRBV3-1 (or the pseudogene TRBV3-2); 7 bases line up with TRBD2. The J segment lost 0 bases and the V segment lost 2 bases, leaving 7 bases of the junction unmatched. This CDR3 spans 16 amino acids. Per the germline V gene, CDR1 is LGHDT and CDR2 is YNNKEL (reference sequence). CDR3 nucleotides: TGTGCCAGCAGCCAATGTCCGCGGGAGCGCTCCTACGAGCAGTACTTC. Protein product: CASSQCPRERSYEQYF.

The genes are TRBV9 and TRBJ1-2, with a tentative D call TRBD1 (6 bases). Trimming stripped 3 bases from V and 2 bases from J, with 14 bases between. The CDR3 consists of 15 residues. CDR1 and CDR2 (germline): SGDLS, YYNGEE. The CDR3 DNA is TGTGCCAGCAGCGCCGGGGACACTCTAAACTATGGCTACACCTTC. As protein: CASSAGDTLNYGYTF.

This clone showed up just once. CDR3 amino acids: CASSPGTGIYGYTF. CDR3 nucleotide sequence: TGTGCCAGCAGCCCCGGGACAGGGATATATGGCTACACCTTC. The chain employs TRBV5-5 and TRBJ1-2; TRBD1 matches 9 bases. Unmatched junction bases numbered 6, after V lost 4 bases and J lost 5 bases. Germline V lookup: CDR1 SGHKS, CDR2 YYEKEE (reference sequence). The CDR3 runs to 14 residues.

This chain connects TRBV7-2 to TRBJ2-1; TRBD2 aligns across 7 bases. Germline CDR1 SGHTA, CDR2 FQGNSA. This CDR3 spans 15 amino acids. V dropped 5 bases and J dropped 7; count of bases not matched to a gene: 11. The CDR3 DNA follows: TGTGCCAGCAGCCCGGGGGGAGTTGGAGGTAATGAGCAGTTCTTC. Amino acid sequence: CASSPGGVGGNEQFF.

The chain combines TRBV19 with TRBJ1-6; D gene uncertain. Trimming cost V 7 bases and J 7 bases, with 14 bases left between them. The CDR3 runs 14 residues. Germline V lookup: CDR1 LNHDA, CDR2 SQIVND (reference sequence). The CDR3 reads CASKSGPPNSPLHF. CDR3 DNA: TGTGCCAGTAAAAGCGGGCCCCCCAATTCACCCCTCCACTTT.

The V and J genes are TRBV4-1 and TRBJ2-3; 8 bases align to TRBD2. Germline CDR1 and CDR2: MGHRA and YSYEKL. With V trimmed by 8 bases and J by 1 base, 2 bases remained unmatched. The CDR3 has 13 residues. CDR3 DNA: TGCGCCAGCCGGCGGGAGGGCACAGATACGCAGTATTTT. This encodes CASRREGTDTQYF.

The CDR3 DNA reads TGTGCCAGTAGTATATGGTTCGCAGGCCAGCCCCAGCATTTT. It translates to CASSIWFAGQPQHF. This chain connects TRBV19 to TRBJ1-5; D not certain. The CDR3 has 14 residues. Germline CDR1 is LNHDA and CDR2 is SQIVND (reference sequence). V was cut by 2 bases and J by 7 bases, with 12 bases left in between.

This clone was found a few times. The chain employs TRBV9 and TRBJ2-1, with 8 nucleotides matching TRBD2. The junction had 6 bases not matched to a gene; V was cut back by 4 bases and J by 9 bases. The germline V gene encodes CDR1 SGDLS and CDR2 YYNGEE. This CDR3 has 13 residues. The CDR3 is CASSFGLAGEQFF. In DNA form, the CDR3 reads TGTGCCAGCAGCTTCGGACTAGCTGGTGAGCAGTTCTTC.

The chain couples TRBV4-2 to TRBJ2-2; 11 positions agree with TRBD1. Germline V gives CDR1 LGHNA, CDR2 YNFKEQ. V trimming: 4 bases; J trimming: 7 bases; junction bases outside the gene matches: 8. This CDR3 spans 16 amino acids. DNA of the CDR3: TGTGCCAGCAGCCCGGTCGGACAGGGGGCTAACGGGGAGCTGTTTTTT. This encodes CASSPVGQGANGELFF.

The chain uses TRBV27 and TRBJ1-5; D is undetermined. The germline V and J ends were trimmed by 6 bases and 1 base, with 10 bases remaining between them. Germline CDR1 reads MNHEY; CDR2 reads SMNVEV (reference sequence). This CDR3 is built from 14 residues. The CDR3 DNA sequence: TGTGCCAGCAGCTCGGGGTGGAGCAATCAGCCCCAGCATTTT. Its translation is CASSSGWSNQPQHF.

The rearrangement joins TRBV7-2 to TRBJ2-4, with D perhaps TRBD1 (6 bases). Trimming removed 7 bases from V and 8 bases from J, with 12 bases in between. The CDR3 covers 12 residues. Germline assignment: CDR1 SGHTA and CDR2 FQGNSA. DNA of the CDR3: TGTGCCAGCACCATGCAGGGGTACATTCAGTACTTC. Its protein product is CASTMQGYIQYF.

The chain joins TRBV29-1 to TRBJ2-1; D perhaps matches TRBD2 (7 bases). CDR3 length: 11 amino acids. CDR1 SQVTM and CDR2 ANQGSEA come from the germline V gene. V lost 7 bases to trimming and J lost 8 bases, with 12 bases between them. CDR3 coding DNA: TGCAGCGGCGGAGGGGGGGATGAGCAGTTCTTC. This translates into CSGGGGDEQFF.